This section outlines one TCR beta chain sequence together with its context. Its antigen remains unknown. Trimming cost V 2 bases and J 1 base, with 5 bases left between them. The CDR3 contains 14 residues. CDR1 is SEHNR and CDR2 is FQNEAQ in the germline V gene (reference sequence). Generated by immunoSEQ multiplex PCR, the TCRdb table keeps only in-frame clones and is missing some. Of 15,000 or so clones detected, 76% appear once; the ten largest clones hold over 3.5%. This sample stems from a study of T cell repertoires in ileal Crohn's disease. Study-level findings and limits: Mucosal expansions were suggested to be mainly CD8 T cells.

Indicated time point: inflamed ileum from the surgical specimen. The sequence was collected from an adult with Crohn's disease. What was sequenced was ileal tissue. This chain connects TRBV7-9 to TRBJ1-4, with D unresolved. The CDR3 is CASSLSQTNEKLFF. DNA of the CDR3: TGTGCCAGCAGCTTATCACAAACTAATGAAAAACTGTTTTTT.